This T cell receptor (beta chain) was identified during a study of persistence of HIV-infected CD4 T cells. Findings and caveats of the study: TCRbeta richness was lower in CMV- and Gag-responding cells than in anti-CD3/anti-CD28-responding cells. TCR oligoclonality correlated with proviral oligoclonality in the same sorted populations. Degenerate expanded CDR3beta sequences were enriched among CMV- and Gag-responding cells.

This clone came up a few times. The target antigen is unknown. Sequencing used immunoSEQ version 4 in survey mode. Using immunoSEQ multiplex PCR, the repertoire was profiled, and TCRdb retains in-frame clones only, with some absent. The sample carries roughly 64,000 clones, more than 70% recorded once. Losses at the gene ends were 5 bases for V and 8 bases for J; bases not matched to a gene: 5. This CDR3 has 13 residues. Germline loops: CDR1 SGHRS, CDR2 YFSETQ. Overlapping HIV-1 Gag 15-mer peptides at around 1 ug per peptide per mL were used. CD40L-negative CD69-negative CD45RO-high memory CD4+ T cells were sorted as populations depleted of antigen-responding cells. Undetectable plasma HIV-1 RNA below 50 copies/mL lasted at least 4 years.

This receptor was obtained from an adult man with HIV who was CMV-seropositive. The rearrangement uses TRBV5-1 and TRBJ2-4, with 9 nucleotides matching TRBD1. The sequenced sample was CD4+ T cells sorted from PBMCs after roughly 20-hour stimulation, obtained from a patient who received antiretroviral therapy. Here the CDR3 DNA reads TGCGCCAGCAGTTCCGACAGGGGGGACATTCAGTACTTC. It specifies CASSSDRGDIQYF.